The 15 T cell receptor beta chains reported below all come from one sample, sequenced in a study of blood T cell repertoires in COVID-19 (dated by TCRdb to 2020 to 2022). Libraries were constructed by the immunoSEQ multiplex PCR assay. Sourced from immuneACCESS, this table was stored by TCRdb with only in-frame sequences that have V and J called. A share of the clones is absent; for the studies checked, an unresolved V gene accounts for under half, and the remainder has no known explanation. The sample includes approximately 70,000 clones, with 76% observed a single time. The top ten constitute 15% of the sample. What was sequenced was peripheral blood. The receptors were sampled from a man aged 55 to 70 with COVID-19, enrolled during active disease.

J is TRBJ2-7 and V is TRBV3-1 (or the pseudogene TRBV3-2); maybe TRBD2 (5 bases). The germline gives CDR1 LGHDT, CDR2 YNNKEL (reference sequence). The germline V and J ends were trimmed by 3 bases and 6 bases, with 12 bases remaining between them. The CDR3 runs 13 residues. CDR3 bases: TGTGCCAGCAGCCACCACGGAGGTAGCGAGCAGTACTTC. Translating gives CASSHHGGSEQYF.

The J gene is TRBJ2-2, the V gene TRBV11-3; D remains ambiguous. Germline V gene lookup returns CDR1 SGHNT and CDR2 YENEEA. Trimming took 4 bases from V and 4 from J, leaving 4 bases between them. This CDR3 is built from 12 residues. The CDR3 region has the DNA TGTGCCAGCAGCTCCTCCACCGGGGAGCTGTTTTTT. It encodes CASSSSTGELFF. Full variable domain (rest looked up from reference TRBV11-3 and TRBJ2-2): EAGVVQSPRYKIIEKKQPVAFWCNPISGHNTLYWYLQNLGQGPELLIRYENEEAVDDSQLPKDRFSAERLKGVDSTLKIQPAELGDSAVYLCASSSSTGELFFGEGSRLTVL.

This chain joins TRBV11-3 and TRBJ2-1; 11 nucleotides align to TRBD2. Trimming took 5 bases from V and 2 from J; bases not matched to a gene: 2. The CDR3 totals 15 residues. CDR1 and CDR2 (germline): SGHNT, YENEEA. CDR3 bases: TGTGCCAGCAGCCCTAGCGGGGGGCCCTACAATGAGCAGTTCTTC. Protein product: CASSPSGGPYNEQFF.

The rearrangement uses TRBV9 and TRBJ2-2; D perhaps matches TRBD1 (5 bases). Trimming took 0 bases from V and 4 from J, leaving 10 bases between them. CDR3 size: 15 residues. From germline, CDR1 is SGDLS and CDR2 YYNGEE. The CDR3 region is CASSVVQGITGELFF. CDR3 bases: TGTGCCAGCAGCGTAGTGCAGGGTATCACCGGGGAGCTGTTTTTT. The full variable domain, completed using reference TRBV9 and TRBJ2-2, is DSGVTQTPKHLITATGQRVTLRCSPRSGDLSVYWYQQSLDQGLQFLIQYYNGEERAKGNILERFSAQQFPDLHSELNLSSLELGDSALYFCASSVVQGITGELFFGEGSRLTVL.

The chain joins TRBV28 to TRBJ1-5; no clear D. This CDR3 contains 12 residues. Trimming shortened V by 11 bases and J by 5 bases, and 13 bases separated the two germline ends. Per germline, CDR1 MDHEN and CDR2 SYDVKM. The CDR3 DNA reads TGTGCCTGCCGAGTGGTAGATCAGCCCCAGCATTTT. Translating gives CACRVVDQPQHF. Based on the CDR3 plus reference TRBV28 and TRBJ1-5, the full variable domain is DVKVTQSSRYLVKRTGEKVFLECVQDMDHENMFWYRQDPGLGLRLIYFSYDVKMKEKGDIPEGYSVSREKKERFSLILESASTNQTSMYLCACRVVDQPQHFGDGTRLSIL.

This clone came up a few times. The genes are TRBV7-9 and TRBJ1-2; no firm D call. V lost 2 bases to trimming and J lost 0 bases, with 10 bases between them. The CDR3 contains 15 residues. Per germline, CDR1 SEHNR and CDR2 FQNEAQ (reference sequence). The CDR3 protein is CASSLFSEANYGYTF. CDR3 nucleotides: TGTGCCAGCAGCTTATTCAGTGAAGCTAACTATGGCTACACCTTC. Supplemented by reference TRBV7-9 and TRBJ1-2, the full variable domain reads DTGVSQNPRHKITKRGQNVTFRCDPISEHNRLYWYRQTLGQGPEFLTYFQNEAQLEKSRLLSDRFSAERPKGSFSTLEIQRTEQGDSAMYLCASSLFSEANYGYTFGSGTRLTVV.

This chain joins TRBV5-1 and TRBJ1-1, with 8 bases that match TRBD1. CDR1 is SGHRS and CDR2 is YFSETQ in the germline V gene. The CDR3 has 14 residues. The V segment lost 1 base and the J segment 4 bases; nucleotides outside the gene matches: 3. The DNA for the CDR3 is TGCGCCAGCAGCTTGCAGGGGGCGAGCACTGAAGCTTTCTTT. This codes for CASSLQGASTEAFF.

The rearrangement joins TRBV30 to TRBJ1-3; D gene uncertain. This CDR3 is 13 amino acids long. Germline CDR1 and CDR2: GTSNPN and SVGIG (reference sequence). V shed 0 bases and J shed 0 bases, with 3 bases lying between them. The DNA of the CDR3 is TGTGCCTGGAGTGTCAACTCTGGAAACACCATATATTTT. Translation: CAWSVNSGNTIYF.

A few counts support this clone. CDR3 sequence: CSAGGRTEAFF. The CDR3 nucleotides are TGCAGTGCTGGAGGGAGGACTGAAGCTTTCTTT. The rearrangement joins TRBV20-1 to TRBJ1-1; D uncertain. Germline assignment: CDR1 DFQATT and CDR2 SNEGSKA (reference sequence). V was shortened by 5 bases and J by 5 bases, with 9 bases between the two germline ends. The CDR3 covers 11 residues.

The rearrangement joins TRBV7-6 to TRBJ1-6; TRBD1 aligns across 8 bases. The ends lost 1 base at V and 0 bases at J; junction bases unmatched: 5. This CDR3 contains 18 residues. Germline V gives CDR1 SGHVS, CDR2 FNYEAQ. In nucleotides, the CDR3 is TGTGCCAGCAGCTTAGAGGGACAGGCGAACTCCTATAATTCACCCCTCCACTTT. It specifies CASSLEGQANSYNSPLHF.

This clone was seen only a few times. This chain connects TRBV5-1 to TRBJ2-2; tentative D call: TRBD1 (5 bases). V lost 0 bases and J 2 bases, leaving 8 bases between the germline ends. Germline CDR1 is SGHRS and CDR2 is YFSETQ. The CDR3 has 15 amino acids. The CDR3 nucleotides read TGCGCCAGCAGCTTGGTAGGGGATAACACCGGGGAGCTGTTTTTT. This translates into CASSLVGDNTGELFF.

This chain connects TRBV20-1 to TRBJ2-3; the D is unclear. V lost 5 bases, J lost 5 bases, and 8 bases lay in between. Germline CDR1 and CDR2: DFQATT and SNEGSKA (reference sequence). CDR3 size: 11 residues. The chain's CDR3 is CSARIEDTQYF. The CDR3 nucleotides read TGCAGTGCTCGAATAGAAGATACGCAGTATTTT.

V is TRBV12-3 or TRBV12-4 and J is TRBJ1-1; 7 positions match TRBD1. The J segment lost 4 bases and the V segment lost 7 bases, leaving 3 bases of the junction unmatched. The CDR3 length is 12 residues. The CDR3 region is CASNRQGTEAFF. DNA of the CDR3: TGTGCCAGCAACCGACAGGGCACTGAAGCTTTCTTT.

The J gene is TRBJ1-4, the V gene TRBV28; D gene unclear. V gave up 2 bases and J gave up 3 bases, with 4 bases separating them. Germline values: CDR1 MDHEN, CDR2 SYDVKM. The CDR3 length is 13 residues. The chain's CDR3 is CASSLRANEKLFF. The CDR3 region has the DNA TGTGCCAGCAGTTTACGGGCTAATGAAAAACTGTTTTTT.

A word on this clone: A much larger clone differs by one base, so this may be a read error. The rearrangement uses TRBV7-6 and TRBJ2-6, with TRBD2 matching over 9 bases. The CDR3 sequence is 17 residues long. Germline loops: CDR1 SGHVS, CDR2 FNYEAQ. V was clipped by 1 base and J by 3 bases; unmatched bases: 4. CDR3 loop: CASSLVSGSVGANVLTF. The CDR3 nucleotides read TGTGCCAGCAGCTTAGTTAGCGGGAGTGTTGGGGCCAACGTCCTGACTTTC.